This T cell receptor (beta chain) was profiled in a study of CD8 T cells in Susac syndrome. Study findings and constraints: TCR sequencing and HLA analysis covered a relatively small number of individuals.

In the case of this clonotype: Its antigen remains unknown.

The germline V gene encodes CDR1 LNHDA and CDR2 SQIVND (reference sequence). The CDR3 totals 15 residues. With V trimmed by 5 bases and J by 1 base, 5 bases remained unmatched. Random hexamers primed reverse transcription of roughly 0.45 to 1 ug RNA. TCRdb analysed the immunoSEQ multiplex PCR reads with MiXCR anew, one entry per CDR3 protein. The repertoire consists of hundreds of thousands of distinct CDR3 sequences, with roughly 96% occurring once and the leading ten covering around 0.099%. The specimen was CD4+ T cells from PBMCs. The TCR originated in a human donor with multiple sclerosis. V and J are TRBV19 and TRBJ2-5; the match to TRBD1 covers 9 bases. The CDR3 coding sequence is TGTGCCAGTAGTGTGACAGGGGGGAGCCAAGAGACCCAGTACTTC. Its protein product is CASSVTGGSQETQYF.